Only a few counts were recorded for the clone carrying this TCR beta chain. Its antigen is undetermined. The sample comes from a study of T cell clonality in common variable immunodeficiency. Overall study findings and caveats: Compared with controls, CVID subjects had fewer shared TCRbeta clones.

Sequencing input was equivalent genomic DNA from CVID and controls. Produced via immunoSEQ multiplex PCR; TCRdb's table is partial and in-frame only. The sample is made up of 45,000 to 70,000 clones, none counted only once. The sequence came from a person between 18 and 75 years old in good health. The specimen sequenced was peripheral blood mononuclear cells.

CDR3 DNA (partial): TGTGCCAGCAGCCGGGACAACAACTATGGC. As protein: CASSRDNNYG. The entire CDR3 is CASSRDNNYGYTF. V is TRBV6-4 and J is TRBJ1-2; TRBD1 is a possible D gene (6 bases). The read finishes 3 residues shy of the CDR3 end, and the germline J gene is used to complete it. The CDR3 runs 13 residues. Germline CDR1 MRHNA, CDR2 SNTAGT. Trimming took 6 bases from V and 2 from J, leaving 10 bases between them.